This is a list of T cell receptor beta chains from one sample in a study of CD4 T cells in relation to SARS-CoV-2 and coronaviruses. The antigens of these receptors remain unknown. Here immunoSEQ multiplex PCR was the method, and the copy in TCRdb shows in-frame clones only, minus some. Of about 19,000 clones listed, about three quarters are singletons. Sequencing was carried out using CD4+ T cells from PBMCs, cultured in vitro. The origin of the receptors is a human donor in good health. The CDR3 runs from the conserved cysteine through the conserved F or W.

v_gene	CDR3aa
TRBV27	CASSFQSNTEAFF
TRBV30	CAWRSNTEAFF
TRBV10-3	CAISTWTNYEQYF
TRBV5-4	CASSRQGTGNTIYF
TRBV7-9	CASSLSDRGHSPLHF
TRBV19	CASSPYGQGASYEQYF
TRBV4-1	CASSHRGQKNTEAFF
TRBV6-2/TRBV6-3	CASSSPGLAGAYNEQFF
TRBV11-2	CASSSSEGEKLFF
TRBV5-4	CASSSTDTQYF
TRBV3-1/TRBV3-2	CASSPRLAPSGGEQYF
TRBV6-5	CASSYSTGQANTIYF
TRBV5-1	CASSLEGKRPSYEQYF
TRBV6-5	CASRQGALGYGYTF
TRBV6-5	CASSWSQGTEAFF
TRBV7-3	CASSPLGGNEQFF
TRBV6-5	CASRDLFQGDEAFF
TRBV25-1	CASSGLTGGNEKLFF
TRBV7-9	CASSPGTTSTDTQYF
TRBV7-6	CASSSALAGAYNEQFF
TRBV7-9	CASSGGVSKAGEQYF
TRBV7-2	CASSPDRGLVETQYF
TRBV4-2	CASSRRVGSGNTIYF
TRBV7-9	CASSFEITGGFAEAFF
TRBV10-3	CAISDRGGTQYF
TRBV25-1	CASGDTSIETQYF
TRBV19	CASMGHNSNQPQHF
TRBV7-2	CASSRDRGTYNEQFF
TRBV7-9	CASSQVEVRNTEAFF
TRBV12-3/TRBV12-4	CASSRGGHEQYF
TRBV28	CASSQEVSQHF
TRBV28	CASRSGTGGFDGYEQYF
TRBV19	CASSIKGAWTGELFF
TRBV19	CASSMDIQPYNEQFF
TRBV7-7	CASSRRDRGETQYF
TRBV2	CASKGGWSSYNEQFF
TRBV11-3	CASSFQTGELFF
TRBV2	CASSVLLEKLFF
TRBV4-3	CASSRDSYGYTF
TRBV18	CASSPGGGTYEQYF
TRBV3-1/TRBV3-2	CASSQDRIDPQYF
TRBV6-5	CASSSTTTSYNEQFF
TRBV6-4	CASSEGPGTGELFF
TRBV4-2	CASSPRTSGVVGEQYF
TRBV5-1	CASSLVEVTGATGELFF
TRBV19	CASSIEGGRSYEQYF
TRBV5-1	CASSSQVSGNTIYF
TRBV19	CASREHTEAFF
TRBV5-4	CASSHSNEGDTQYF
TRBV6-1	CASSSNQGANYGYTF